A selection of T cell receptor beta chains follows, all from one sample in a study of blood T cells in healthy people across ages. TCRdb re-called the 5' RACE reads through MiXCR, storing one row per CDR3 protein. The table has about 670,000 distinct CDR3 sequences, roughly 43% seen once. Source material: blood. The receptors derive from a man of 80 years or more in good health. Each CDR3 is given with its conserved first and last residue. A D gene is named only where the DNA matches it firmly. A row's size may be missing; if present it is once, few, many or a size class.

j_call | d_call | clone_size | v_call | cdr3_aa | cdr3_nt
TRBJ1-5 | TRBD1 | NA | TRBV3-1 | CASSFDRVRQPQHF | TGTGCCAGCAGCTTCGACAGGGTAAGGCAGCCCCAGCATTTT
TRBJ2-4 | TRBD2 | once | TRBV10-3 | CATGLAGGTYKQYF | TGTGCCACGGGGCTGGCGGGAGGGACCTACAAGCAGTACTTC
TRBJ2-3 | NA | NA | TRBV20-1 | CSARDEIWADTQYF | TGCAGTGCTAGAGATGAGATTTGGGCCGATACGCAGTATTTT
TRBJ2-4 | NA | NA | TRBV7-9 | CASSHPGFLAKNIQYF | TGTGCCAGCAGCCACCCCGGGTTTCTAGCCAAAAACATTCAGTACTTC
TRBJ2-3 | NA | NA | TRBV7-2 | CASSFGSTSSTDTQYF | TGTGCCAGCAGCTTTGGGTCTACATCTAGCACAGATACGCAGTATTTT
TRBJ2-7 | NA | NA | TRBV7-3 | CASSLGRGTDYEQYF | TGTGCCAGCAGCTTAGGGAGGGGGACTGACTACGAGCAGTACTTC
TRBJ2-7 | TRBD2 | few | TRBV2 | CASRVSGSSYEQYF | TGTGCCAGCAGGGTTAGCGGGAGCTCCTACGAGCAGTACTTC
TRBJ2-1 | TRBD1 | NA | TRBV27 | CASSFRQGQQFF | TGTGCCAGCAGTTTCCGACAGGGGCAACAGTTCTTC
TRBJ1-2 | NA | NA | TRBV5-1 | CASSSPETGLGSYTF | TGCGCCAGCAGCTCTCCAGAGACGGGTTTAGGGAGCTACACCTTC
TRBJ1-4 | NA | NA | TRBV18 | CASSPIGTTNEKLFF | TGTGCCAGCTCACCAATAGGGACAACTAATGAAAAACTGTTTTTT